This entry concerns a single T cell receptor beta chain. Its antigen is not known. These data are taken from a study of vaccination and CD4 T cells after COVID-19. As for treatment: roughly ten-day PBMC culture with coronavirus spike peptide pools or control peptides (ViraFEST assay). ViraFEST enlarged antigen-specific T cell populations with peptide pools and afterwards sequenced TCRs. Wells that each held 1.5 million to 2 million PBMCs were cultured with 9 to 10 IU/ml IL-2 and approximately 9 ug/ml peptide pools. The CDR3 loop spans 12 amino acids. The germline gives CDR1 SGHTA, CDR2 FQGNSA. The V end was cut by 4 bases, the J end by 5 bases, with 8 bases between. CD4+ T cells that had been cultured provided DNA sequenced with the Oncomine TCR Beta short-read assay. In TCRdb, the PCR reads were re-called with MiXCR into one record per CDR3 protein. Found here are about 5,000 distinct CDR3 sequences, approximately 52% of them singletons; the top ten hold 35% to 40%.

The clonotype comes from a human donor who had recovered from COVID-19. This chain joins TRBV7-2 and TRBJ2-5; D may be TRBD1 or TRBD2 (5 bases each). Sequences were obtained from CD4+ T cells from blood, cultured in vitro. The CDR3 spells CASSYWGETQYF. The CDR3 DNA reads TGTGCCAGCAGCTACTGGGGGGAGACCCAGTACTTC.